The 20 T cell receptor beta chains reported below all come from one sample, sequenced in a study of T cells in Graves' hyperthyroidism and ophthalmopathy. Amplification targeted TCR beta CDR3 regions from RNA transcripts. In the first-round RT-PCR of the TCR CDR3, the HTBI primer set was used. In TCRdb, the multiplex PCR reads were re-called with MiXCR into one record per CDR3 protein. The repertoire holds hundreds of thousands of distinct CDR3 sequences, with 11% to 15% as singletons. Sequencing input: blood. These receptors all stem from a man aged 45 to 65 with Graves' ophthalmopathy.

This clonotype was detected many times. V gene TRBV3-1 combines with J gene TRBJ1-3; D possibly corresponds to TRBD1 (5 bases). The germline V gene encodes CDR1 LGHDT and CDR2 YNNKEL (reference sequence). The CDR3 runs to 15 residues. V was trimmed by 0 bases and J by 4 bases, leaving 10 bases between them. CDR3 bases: TGTGCCAGCAGCCAAGATTCCGGGGCCGGAAACACCATATATTTT. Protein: CASSQDSGAGNTIYF. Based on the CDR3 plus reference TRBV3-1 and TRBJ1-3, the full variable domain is DTAVSQTPKYLVTQMGNDKSIKCEQNLGHDTMYWYKQDSKKFLKIMFSYNNKELIINETVPNRFSPKSPDKAHLNLHINSLELGDSAVYFCASSQDSGAGNTIYFGEGSWLTVV.

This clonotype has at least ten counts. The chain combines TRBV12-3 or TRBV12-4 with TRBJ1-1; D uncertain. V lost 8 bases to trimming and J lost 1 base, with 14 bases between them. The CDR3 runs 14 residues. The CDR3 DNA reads TGTGCCAGCTCGGTAAGAGCTCAGAACACTGAAGCTTTCTTT. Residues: CASSVRAQNTEAFF.

The DNA of the CDR3 is TGTGCCAGCAGCCACTTACTAGCGGCCTCTAAGGGGGGTGAGCAGTTCTTC. This translates into CASSHLLAASKGGEQFF. This sequence joins TRBV14 and TRBJ2-1, with 8 nucleotides matching TRBD2. Trimming cost V 3 bases and J 9 bases; bases outside gene matches: 16. Germline loops: CDR1 SGHDN, CDR2 FVKESK. The CDR3 length is 17 residues. The entire variable domain, with the rest obtained from reference TRBV14 and TRBJ2-1, is as follows: EAGVTQFPSHSVIEKGQTVTLRCDPISGHDNLYWYRRVMGKEIKFLLHFVKESKQDESGMPNNRFLAERTGGTYSTLKVQPAELEDSGVYFCASSHLLAASKGGEQFFGPGTRLTVL.

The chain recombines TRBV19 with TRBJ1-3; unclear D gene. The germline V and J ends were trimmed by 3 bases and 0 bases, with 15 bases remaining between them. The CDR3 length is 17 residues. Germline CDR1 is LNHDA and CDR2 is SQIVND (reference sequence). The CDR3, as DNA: TGTGCCAGTAGTATGTCTCCGGTGTTGCGCTCTGGAAACACCATATATTTT. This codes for CASSMSPVLRSGNTIYF.

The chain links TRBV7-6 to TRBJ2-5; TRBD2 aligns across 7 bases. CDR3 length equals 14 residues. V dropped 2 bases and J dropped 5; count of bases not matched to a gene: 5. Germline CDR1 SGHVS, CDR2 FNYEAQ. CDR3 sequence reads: CASSLLGEGETQYF. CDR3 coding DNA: TGTGCCAGCAGCTTACTGGGGGAGGGGGAGACCCAGTACTTC.

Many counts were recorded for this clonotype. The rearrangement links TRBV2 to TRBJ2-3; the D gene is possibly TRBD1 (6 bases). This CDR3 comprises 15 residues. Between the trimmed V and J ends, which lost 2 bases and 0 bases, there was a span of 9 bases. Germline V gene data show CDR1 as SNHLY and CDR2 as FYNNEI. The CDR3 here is CASSEPGVSTDTQYF. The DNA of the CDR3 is TGTGCCAGCAGTGAACCAGGGGTTAGCACAGATACGCAGTATTTT.

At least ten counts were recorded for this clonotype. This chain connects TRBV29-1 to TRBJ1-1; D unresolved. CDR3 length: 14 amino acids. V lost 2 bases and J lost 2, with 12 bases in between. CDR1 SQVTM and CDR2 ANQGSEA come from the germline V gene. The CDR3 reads CSVEYVGSNTEAFF. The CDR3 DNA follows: TGCAGCGTTGAATACGTTGGCAGTAACACTGAAGCTTTCTTT.

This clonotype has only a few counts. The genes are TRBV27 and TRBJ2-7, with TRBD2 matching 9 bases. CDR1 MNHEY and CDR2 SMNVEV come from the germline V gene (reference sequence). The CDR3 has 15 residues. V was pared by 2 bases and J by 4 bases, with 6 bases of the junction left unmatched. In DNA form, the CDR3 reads TGTGCCAGCAGTTTAAGGGCGGGAGGGCCTTACGAGCAGTACTTC. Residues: CASSLRAGGPYEQYF.

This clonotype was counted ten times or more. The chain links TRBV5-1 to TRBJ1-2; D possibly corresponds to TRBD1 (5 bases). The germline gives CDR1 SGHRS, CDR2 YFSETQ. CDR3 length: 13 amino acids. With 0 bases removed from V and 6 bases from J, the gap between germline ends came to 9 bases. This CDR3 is CASSLEAGHGYTF. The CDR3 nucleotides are TGCGCCAGCAGCTTGGAGGCAGGGCATGGCTACACCTTC.

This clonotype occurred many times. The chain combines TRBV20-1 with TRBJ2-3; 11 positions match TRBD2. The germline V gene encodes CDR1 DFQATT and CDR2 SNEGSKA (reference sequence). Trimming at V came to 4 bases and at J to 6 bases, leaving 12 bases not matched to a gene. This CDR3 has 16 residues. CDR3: CSAKINSGRAPDTQYF. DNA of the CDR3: TGCAGTGCTAAGATAAATAGCGGGAGGGCCCCGGATACGCAGTATTTT.

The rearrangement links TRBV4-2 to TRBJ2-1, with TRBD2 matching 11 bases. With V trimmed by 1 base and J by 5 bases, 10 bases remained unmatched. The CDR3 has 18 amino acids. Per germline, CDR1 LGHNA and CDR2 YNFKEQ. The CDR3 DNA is TGTGCCAGCAGCCAAGGACTAGCGGGATTGGGGGGACACAATGAGCAGTTCTTC. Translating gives CASSQGLAGLGGHNEQFF.

CDR3: CASRHRGSGANVLTF. In nucleotides, the CDR3 is TGTGCCAGCAGACACAGGGGCTCTGGGGCCAACGTCCTGACTTTC. This chain connects TRBV12-3 or TRBV12-4 to TRBJ2-6, with 7 positions matching TRBD1. The V and J ends lost 6 bases and 0 bases, in that order; junction bases with no gene match: 2. The CDR3 is 15 amino acids.

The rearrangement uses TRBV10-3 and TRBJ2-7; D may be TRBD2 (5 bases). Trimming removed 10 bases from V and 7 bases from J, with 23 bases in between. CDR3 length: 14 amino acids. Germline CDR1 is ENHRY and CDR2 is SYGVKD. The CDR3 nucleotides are TGTGCCACCCGTGTGCTAGCCGACGTCGGGGAGCAGTACTTC. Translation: CATRVLADVGEQYF.

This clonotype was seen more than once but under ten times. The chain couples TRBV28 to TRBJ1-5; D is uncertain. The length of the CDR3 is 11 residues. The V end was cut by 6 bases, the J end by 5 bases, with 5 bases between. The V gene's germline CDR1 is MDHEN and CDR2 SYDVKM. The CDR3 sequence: CASRSDQPQHF. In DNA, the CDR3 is TGTGCCAGCAGAAGTGATCAGCCCCAGCATTTT.

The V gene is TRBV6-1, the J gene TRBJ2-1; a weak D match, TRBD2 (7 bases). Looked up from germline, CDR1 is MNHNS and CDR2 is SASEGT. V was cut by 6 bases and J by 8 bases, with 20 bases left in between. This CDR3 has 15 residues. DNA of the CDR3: TGTGCCAGCAGGAGGGGGGGAGGGCCGGGGGATGAGCAGTTCTTC. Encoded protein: CASRRGGGPGDEQFF.

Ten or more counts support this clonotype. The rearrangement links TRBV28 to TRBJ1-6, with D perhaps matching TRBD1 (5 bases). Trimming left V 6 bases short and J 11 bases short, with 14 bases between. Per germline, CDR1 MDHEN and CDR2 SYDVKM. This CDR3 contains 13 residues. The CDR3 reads CASSGMRGTPLHF. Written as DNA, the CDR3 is TGTGCCAGCAGCGGAATGAGGGGTACACCCCTCCACTTT. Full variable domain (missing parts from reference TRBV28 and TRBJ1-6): DVKVTQSSRYLVKRTGEKVFLECVQDMDHENMFWYRQDPGLGLRLIYFSYDVKMKEKGDIPEGYSVSREKKERFSLILESASTNQTSMYLCASSGMRGTPLHFGNGTRLTVT.

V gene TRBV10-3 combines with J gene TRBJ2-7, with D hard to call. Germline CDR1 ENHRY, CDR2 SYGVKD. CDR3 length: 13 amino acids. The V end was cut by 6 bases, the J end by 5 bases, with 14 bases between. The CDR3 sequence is CAIREGQPHEQYF. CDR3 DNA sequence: TGTGCCATCAGGGAAGGGCAGCCCCACGAGCAGTACTTC.

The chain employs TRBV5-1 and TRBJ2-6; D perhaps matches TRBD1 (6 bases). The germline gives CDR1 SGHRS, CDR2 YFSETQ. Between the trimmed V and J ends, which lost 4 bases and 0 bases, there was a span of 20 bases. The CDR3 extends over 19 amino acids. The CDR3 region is CASSMKRGFIVSGANVLTF. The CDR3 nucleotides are TGCGCCAGCAGCATGAAAAGGGGGTTTATCGTCTCTGGGGCCAACGTCCTGACTTTC.

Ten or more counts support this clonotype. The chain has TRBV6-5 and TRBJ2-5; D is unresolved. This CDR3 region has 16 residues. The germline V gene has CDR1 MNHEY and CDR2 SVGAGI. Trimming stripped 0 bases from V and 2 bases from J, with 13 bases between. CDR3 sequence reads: CASSYSFSSHQETQYF. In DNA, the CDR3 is TGTGCCAGCAGTTACTCTTTTTCTAGTCATCAAGAGACCCAGTACTTC.

In DNA form, the CDR3 reads TGTGCCAGCAGCTTTGTGGGAGGATTTCACGAGCAGTACTTC. Amino acid sequence: CASSFVGGFHEQYF. This rearrangement joins TRBV7-9 to TRBJ2-7, with D perhaps TRBD2 (6 bases). This CDR3 is built from 14 residues. Germline V gene data show CDR1 as SEHNR and CDR2 as FQNEAQ (reference sequence). The ends were cut back, 3 bases at V and 5 bases at J, with 14 bases in the middle.